A single T cell receptor beta chain is shown here with its context. These data come from a study of blood T cell repertoires in COVID-19. Study information: Acute and convalescent COVID-19 specimens originated in the United States, Italy and Spain.

Original analysis: Cell counts per sample came from amplifying reference gene primers. Clones were sequenced by immunoSEQ multiplex PCR, and TCRdb holds only the in-frame ones, with some missing. The V and J calls and clone size are taken from that table; D and trimming were inferred from the DNA. The sample includes tens of thousands of clones, roughly 79% of them seen just once. The CDR3 sequence is 16 residues long. CDR1 and CDR2 (germline): LGHNT, FRNRAP. V shed 1 base and J 4 bases; nucleotides not matched to a gene: 7. The sample consisted of peripheral blood. The source is a woman aged 80 or older with acute or convalescent COVID-19. The J gene is TRBJ2-7, the V gene TRBV12-5; 10 bases line up with TRBD1. CDR3 loop: CASGLAPGTGVYEQYF. The CDR3 nucleotides are TGTGCTAGTGGTTTGGCGCCCGGGACAGGGGTTTACGAGCAGTACTTC.